The rows below give T cell receptor beta chains drawn from one sample of a study of blood T cell repertoires in COVID-19. TCRdb keeps only in-frame clones here, not all; method: immunoSEQ multiplex PCR. The sample gives 70,000 to 80,000 clones, about 86% of which show up once; roughly an eighth is in the top ten. Sample: peripheral blood. The source of these receptors is a human donor in a cohort sampled during active COVID-19. The CDR3 runs from the conserved cysteine through the conserved F or W. Each record gives: D gene, clone size, V gene, J gene, CDR3 DNA, CDR3 protein. D genes are given only for firm matches. Clone size, where shown, is once, few, many, or a class for clones that have expanded.

D: .
size: .
V: TRBV29-1
J: TRBJ1-1
DNA: TGCAGCGTTGAAGGCGGGGGGGTGAGCACTGAAGCTTTCTTT
CDR3: CSVEGGGVSTEAFF

D: TRBD1
size: .
V: TRBV6-5
J: TRBJ1-2
DNA: TGTGCCAGCAGCCGAACAGGGGACTATGGCTACACCTTC
CDR3: CASSRTGDYGYTF

D: .
size: .
V: TRBV5-4
J: TRBJ1-2
DNA: TGTGCCAGCAGTTTGGACCGGGAAGGCTACACCTTC
CDR3: CASSLDREGYTF

D: TRBD1
size: .
V: TRBV6-5
J: TRBJ1-4
DNA: TGTGCCAGCAGTCGAGGGGGCGGAGGCGTGAAACTGTTTTTT
CDR3: CASSRGGGGVKLFF

D: .
size: .
V: TRBV5-6
J: TRBJ1-3
DNA: TGTGCCAGCAACATACAGGGCGCTGGAAACACCATATATTTT
CDR3: CASNIQGAGNTIYF

D: .
size: few
V: TRBV12-3/TRBV12-4
J: TRBJ2-1
DNA: TGTGCCAGCAGACCCGACGCAGGGGCACAGCAGTTCTTC
CDR3: CASRPDAGAQQFF

D: .
size: .
V: TRBV5-1
J: TRBJ1-1
DNA: TGCGCCAGCAGCCCAAAGATACAGGGTAACACTGAAGCTTTCTTT
CDR3: CASSPKIQGNTEAFF

D: .
size: .
V: TRBV27
J: TRBJ2-7
DNA: TGTGCCAGCGGTCGGTACGAGCAGTACTTC
CDR3: CASGRYEQYF

D: TRBD1
size: .
V: TRBV7-2
J: TRBJ1-2
DNA: TGTGCCAGCAGCGATTTCTTTTATGGGACAGGGATGAGTGGCTACACCTTC
CDR3: CASSDFFYGTGMSGYTF

D: .
size: .
V: TRBV25-1
J: TRBJ2-2
DNA: TGTGCCAGCACCCAAAGTGGGCACACCGGGGAGCTGTTTTTT
CDR3: CASTQSGHTGELFF

D: .
size: .
V: TRBV19
J: TRBJ2-1
DNA: TGTGCCAGTAGTATATTCGTCAGACAGTATCACAATGAGCAGTTCTTC
CDR3: CASSIFVRQYHNEQFF

D: TRBD2
size: .
V: TRBV15
J: TRBJ2-7
DNA: TGTGCCACCAGCCGGGAGGGGGACCCCTACGAGCAGTACTTC
CDR3: CATSREGDPYEQYF

D: .
size: .
V: TRBV6-6
J: TRBJ2-7
DNA: TGTGCCAGCACCGTCGGGGGCAGGGGGAAAGAGCAGTACTTC
CDR3: CASTVGGRGKEQYF

D: .
size: .
V: TRBV2
J: TRBJ2-6
DNA: TGTGCCAGCAGGTGGCCAAGGGGCAGTAGCCTACACTCTGGGGCCAACGTCCTGACTTTC
CDR3: CASRWPRGSSLHSGANVLTF

D: TRBD1
size: once
V: TRBV5-1
J: TRBJ2-3
DNA: TGCGCCAGCAGCTTGGCCGGCGCAGGGGGCGGGACAGATACGCAGTATTTT
CDR3: CASSLAGAGGGTDTQYF

D: .
size: .
V: TRBV6-1
J: TRBJ1-5
DNA: TGTGCCAGCAGTGAACTGTGGCACGTTAGCAATCAGCCCCAGCATTTT
CDR3: CASSELWHVSNQPQHF

D: .
size: .
V: TRBV6-1
J: TRBJ2-3
DNA: TGTGCCAGCAGTGAAGTAGAGTCCCCCCCAGATACGCAGTATTTT
CDR3: CASSEVESPPDTQYF

D: .
size: .
V: TRBV7-9
J: TRBJ1-5
DNA: TGTGCCAGCAGCTTAGTAAACCGGGGAAGGAGCCAGCCCCAGCATTTT
CDR3: CASSLVNRGRSQPQHF

D: TRBD1
size: few
V: TRBV18
J: TRBJ1-5
DNA: TGTGCCAGCTCACCCGACGGGACAGGGCCCTTTCAACAGCAGCCCCAGCATTTT
CDR3: CASSPDGTGPFQQQPQHF

D: TRBD2
size: .
V: TRBV19
J: TRBJ2-5
DNA: TGTGCCAGTAGAGGGCGGGGGGTTGGAGAGACCCAGTACTTC
CDR3: CASRGRGVGETQYF

D: .
size: .
V: TRBV5-6
J: TRBJ1-1
DNA: TGTGCCAGCAGCTTGGGGGCAGGGTTGAACACTGAAGCTTTCTTT
CDR3: CASSLGAGLNTEAFF

D: TRBD2
size: few
V: TRBV11-2
J: TRBJ2-7
DNA: TGTGCCAGCAGCTTGGGAGGGGTCGAGCAGTACTTC
CDR3: CASSLGGVEQYF

D: .
size: .
V: TRBV18
J: TRBJ1-2
DNA: TGTGCCAGCTCACCACAAGGGGCGGATGGCTACACCTTC
CDR3: CASSPQGADGYTF

D: .
size: .
V: TRBV19
J: TRBJ2-2
DNA: TGTGCCACCCCCAGGGGGAACACCGGGGAGCTGTTTTTT
CDR3: CATPRGNTGELFF

D: .
size: .
V: TRBV6-5
J: TRBJ2-1
DNA: TGTGCCAGCAGTTACATGACAGGCCATGAGCAGTTCTTC
CDR3: CASSYMTGHEQFF

D: TRBD2
size: .
V: TRBV13
J: TRBJ2-3
DNA: TGTGCCAGCAGCCCCTATGCGGGGGGGAGCACAGATACGCAGTATTTT
CDR3: CASSPYAGGSTDTQYF

D: TRBD2
size: .
V: TRBV3-1/TRBV3-2
J: TRBJ2-3
DNA: TGTGCCAGCAGCCAAGGAGGCGGGGGGGCCACAGATACGCAGTATTTT
CDR3: CASSQGGGGATDTQYF

D: TRBD2
size: .
V: TRBV10-3
J: TRBJ2-1
DNA: TGTGCCATCAGGAGGACTAGCGGGGGCTCCTACAATGAGCAGTTCTTC
CDR3: CAIRRTSGGSYNEQFF

D: TRBD1
size: .
V: TRBV20-1
J: TRBJ1-1
DNA: TGCAGTGCTAGTTGGGACAGGGTTGAAGCTGAAGCTTTCTTT
CDR3: CSASWDRVEAEAFF

D: TRBD1
size: .
V: TRBV10-3
J: TRBJ1-1
DNA: TGTGCCATCAGTGACTCACCCAGGGGGGACACTGAAGCTTTCTTT
CDR3: CAISDSPRGDTEAFF

D: TRBD1
size: .
V: TRBV13
J: TRBJ2-5
DNA: TGTGCCAGCAGCACGACCGGGACAGGGACAGAGACCCAGTACTTC
CDR3: CASSTTGTGTETQYF

D: TRBD2
size: .
V: TRBV5-4
J: TRBJ2-1
DNA: TGTGCCAGCAGCTTGCCGGGGGGGCCCTACAATGAGCAGTTCTTC
CDR3: CASSLPGGPYNEQFF

D: TRBD1
size: few
V: TRBV6-5
J: TRBJ1-2
DNA: TGTGCCAGCAGTATCCGGGACAGGGGTGGTGGCTACACCTTC
CDR3: CASSIRDRGGGYTF

D: .
size: few
V: TRBV7-9
J: TRBJ2-7
DNA: TGTGCCAGCAGCCCCTCAGGTAGCGAGCAGTACTTC
CDR3: CASSPSGSEQYF

D: .
size: .
V: TRBV5-4
J: TRBJ2-1
DNA: TGTGCCAGCAGCTTGGGACCCCCGGGACTACAGGGCGGAGAGCAGTTCTTC
CDR3: CASSLGPPGLQGGEQFF

D: TRBD1
size: .
V: TRBV6-2/TRBV6-3
J: TRBJ2-2
DNA: TGTGCCAGCAGCTGGACAGGGAGGAACACCGGGGAGCTGTTTTTT
CDR3: CASSWTGRNTGELFF

D: TRBD2
size: .
V: TRBV2
J: TRBJ2-7
DNA: TGTGCCAGCAGAAACCTAGCGGGGGGTGGCGAGCAGTACTTC
CDR3: CASRNLAGGGEQYF

D: TRBD1
size: few
V: TRBV4-2
J: TRBJ2-2
DNA: TGTGCCAGCAGCCAAGAGTGGACAGGGGTCGGAGCCGGGGAGCTGTTTTTT
CDR3: CASSQEWTGVGAGELFF

D: TRBD2
size: .
V: TRBV7-6
J: TRBJ2-7
DNA: TGTGCCAGCAGCGCCGCGACTAGCGGGGTCTCCTACGAGCAGTACTTC
CDR3: CASSAATSGVSYEQYF

D: .
size: .
V: TRBV11-2
J: TRBJ1-3
DNA: TGTGCCAGCAGCTTAGGGGGCCTTCGGGGAAACACCATATATTTT
CDR3: CASSLGGLRGNTIYF

D: .
size: .
V: TRBV4-1
J: TRBJ1-5
DNA: TGCGCCAGCAGCCAAGAACAGGGTGGTCAGCCCCAGCATTTT
CDR3: CASSQEQGGQPQHF

D: TRBD1
size: .
V: TRBV6-6
J: TRBJ1-4
DNA: TGTGCCAGCAGTTTCGCAAGGGGGCCCCGAGAGGAAAAACTGTTTTTT
CDR3: CASSFARGPREEKLFF

D: TRBD1
size: .
V: TRBV5-1
J: TRBJ2-3
DNA: TGCGCCAGCAGCTTAGGGACAGGGGTAGGCACAGATACGCAGTATTTT
CDR3: CASSLGTGVGTDTQYF

D: .
size: .
V: TRBV18
J: TRBJ2-7
DNA: TGTGCCAGCTCCGAGACTACAGGGTCTCGCGAGCAGTACTTC
CDR3: CASSETTGSREQYF

D: TRBD1
size: .
V: TRBV5-4
J: TRBJ1-2
DNA: TGTGCCAGCAGCTTGGCCGAGGAGGGGGCGTATGGCTACACCTTC
CDR3: CASSLAEEGAYGYTF

D: .
size: .
V: TRBV2
J: TRBJ2-7
DNA: TGTGCCAGCAGAATCAGCTCCTACGAGCAGTACTTC
CDR3: CASRISSYEQYF

D: TRBD2
size: .
V: TRBV5-5
J: TRBJ2-1
DNA: TGTGCCAGCAGCCGCCCGCTAGCGGGGGGTTTCGATGAGCAGTTCTTC
CDR3: CASSRPLAGGFDEQFF

D: .
size: .
V: TRBV19
J: TRBJ2-2
DNA: TGTGCCAGCTCAGGGGTTCGGACCGGGGAGCTGTTTTTT
CDR3: CASSGVRTGELFF

D: .
size: .
V: TRBV18
J: TRBJ2-2
DNA: TGTGCCAGCTCACCTTGGACAGTATCGAACACCGGGGAGCTGTTTTTT
CDR3: CASSPWTVSNTGELFF

D: .
size: .
V: TRBV7-9
J: TRBJ2-1
DNA: TGTGCCAGCAGCCCAGGGAATGAGCAGTTCTTC
CDR3: CASSPGNEQFF

D: .
size: .
V: TRBV5-1
J: TRBJ2-7
DNA: TGCGCCAGCAGCCTGGGGGGGACAGCGAACTCCTACGAGCAGTACTTC
CDR3: CASSLGGTANSYEQYF